Each of the 14 T cell receptor beta chains below was sequenced from the same sample in a study of T cell responses to AZD1222 COVID-19 vaccine. Some clones are missing from TCRdb's copy, which holds only in-frame ones; the method was immunoSEQ multiplex PCR. The sample has 150,000 to 200,000 clones, about 89% seen once. The input for sequencing was peripheral blood, taken on day 0 of MenACWY control vaccination. All receptors derive from an adult in good health.

The chain is built from TRBV12-3 or TRBV12-4 and TRBJ2-7, with TRBD1 as a possible D gene (6 bases). CDR3 length: 13 residues. V lost 4 bases, J lost 3 bases, and 10 bases lay in between. As DNA, the CDR3 is TGTGCCAGCAGTTGGGGACAAGACTACGAGCAGTACTTC. Translation: CASSWGQDYEQYF.

This clone was counted between two and nine times. In the same sample, other DNA sequences code for this CDR3. V gene TRBV5-5 combines with J gene TRBJ2-2; D gene unclear. The CDR3 extends over 13 amino acids. The germline V and J ends were trimmed by 0 bases and 3 bases, with 3 bases remaining between them. Germline values: CDR1 SGHKS, CDR2 YYEKEE (reference sequence). The CDR3 bases are TGTGCCAGCAGCTTGGCGGACACCGGGGAGCTGTTTTTT. The encoded protein is CASSLADTGELFF.

This clone was recorded once. The genes are TRBV30 and TRBJ2-1; 10 bases align to TRBD1. CDR3 length equals 13 residues. From germline, CDR1 is GTSNPN and CDR2 SVGIG (reference sequence). The J segment lost 6 bases and the V segment lost 4 bases, leaving 3 bases of the junction unmatched. The CDR3 nucleotides read TGTGCCTGGACGGGACAGGGGCCCAATGAGCAGTTCTTC. This sequence encodes CAWTGQGPNEQFF.

This clone was seen only a few times. This chain joins TRBV21-1 and TRBJ1-1; TRBD1, the table's D call, lacks a check against the DNA. TRBV21-1 is annotated as a pseudogene. CDR3 size: 13 residues. Here the CDR3 reads CASSKGCFPEAFF. CDR3 nucleotide sequence: TGTGCCAGCAGTAAGGGGTGTTTCCCTGAAGCTTTCTTT.

This chain uses TRBV27 with TRBJ2-2; 7 nucleotides align to TRBD1. The CDR3 is 16 residues long. V was pared by 6 bases and J by 2 bases, with 9 bases of the junction left unmatched. In germline, CDR1 is MNHEY, CDR2 SMNVEV (reference sequence). CDR3: CASSNPTGKNTGELFF. In DNA form, the CDR3 reads TGTGCCAGCAGCAACCCGACAGGGAAAAACACCGGGGAGCTGTTTTTT.

This clone was counted between two and nine times. Other DNA sequences in this sample translate to the same CDR3. V is TRBV6-5 and J is TRBJ1-1; weak D call: TRBD1 (5 bases). The germline V gene encodes CDR1 MNHEY and CDR2 SVGAGI. This CDR3 is built from 13 residues. V shed 7 bases and J shed 0 bases, with 9 bases lying between them. The chain's CDR3 is CASTRGMNTEAFF. The CDR3 region has the DNA TGTGCCAGCACCCGGGGGATGAACACTGAAGCTTTCTTT.

V gene TRBV27 combines with J gene TRBJ1-4; weak D call: TRBD1 (5 bases). CDR3 size: 14 residues. The germline V and J ends were trimmed by 3 bases and 8 bases, with 13 bases remaining between them. CDR1 is MNHEY, CDR2 SMNVEV, per germline (reference sequence). This chain's CDR3 is CASSFGGGNEKLFF. The CDR3, as DNA: TGTGCCAGCAGTTTTGGGGGGGGGAACGAAAAACTGTTTTTT.

The gene calls are TRBV7-3 and TRBJ2-3; tentative D call: TRBD2 (5 bases). CDR3 length: 14 residues. V was pared by 2 bases and J by 6 bases, with 12 bases between. Germline CDR1 reads SGHTA; CDR2 reads FQGTGA. The CDR3 here is CASSLGGFADTQYF. CDR3 coding DNA: TGTGCCAGCAGCTTAGGAGGCTTCGCGGATACGCAGTATTTT.

The chain carries TRBV29-1 and TRBJ1-2; 11 nucleotides line up with TRBD1. CDR3 size: 17 residues. Germline V gene data show CDR1 as SQVTM and CDR2 as ANQGSEA. Losses at the gene ends were 6 bases for V and 4 bases for J; bases not matched to a gene: 16. CDR3: CSVVRRTGGAGTYGYTF. CDR3 in DNA: TGCAGCGTAGTCCGGCGGACAGGGGGCGCGGGTACCTATGGCTACACCTTC.

The genes are TRBV7-3 and TRBJ2-7, with D possibly TRBD2 on 6 matching bases. Per germline, CDR1 SGHTA and CDR2 FQGTGA. CDR3 size: 15 residues. Trimming cost V 1 base and J 0 bases, with 10 bases left between them. The chain's CDR3 is CASSLNGGDSYEQYF. In nucleotides, the CDR3 is TGTGCCAGCAGCTTAAACGGCGGGGACTCCTACGAGCAGTACTTC.

This clone was seen only a few times. The rearrangement joins TRBV27 to TRBJ1-2; a possible D gene is TRBD1 (5 bases). From germline, CDR1 is MNHEY and CDR2 SMNVEV (reference sequence). This CDR3 has 14 residues. V was clipped by 2 bases and J by 1 base, with 8 bases between them. As DNA, the CDR3 is TGTGCCAGCAGTTTAGACAGTCTTAACTATGGCTACACCTTC. Its protein product is CASSLDSLNYGYTF.

The chain has TRBV2 and TRBJ1-5, with D hard to call. V lost 3 bases and J 3 bases, leaving 3 bases between the germline ends. The CDR3 contains 12 residues. Germline CDR1 and CDR2: SNHLY and FYNNEI. The CDR3 DNA reads as TGTGCCAGCAGTGAGCCCAATCAGCCCCAGCATTTT. Translation gives CASSEPNQPQHF.

V gene TRBV2 combines with J gene TRBJ1-2; no firm D call. From germline, CDR1 is SNHLY and CDR2 FYNNEI. The V gene lost 3 bases and the J gene lost 0 bases, with 14 bases spanning the gap. The length of the CDR3 is 16 residues. The CDR3 DNA sequence: TGTGCCAGCAGTGACGATAGTGGGGTTTCTAACTATGGCTACACCTTC. This gives the protein CASSDDSGVSNYGYTF.

V is TRBV28 and J is TRBJ1-5; D is ambiguous. V lost 4 bases and J 5 bases, leaving 9 bases between the germline ends. The CDR3 loop spans 13 amino acids. The V gene's germline CDR1 is MDHEN and CDR2 SYDVKM. This CDR3 is CASSSGLDQPQHF. CDR3 DNA sequence: TGTGCCAGCAGTTCCGGGCTCGATCAGCCCCAGCATTTT. Looking up the rest from reference TRBV28 and TRBJ1-5 gives the full variable domain: DVKVTQSSRYLVKRTGEKVFLECVQDMDHENMFWYRQDPGLGLRLIYFSYDVKMKEKGDIPEGYSVSREKKERFSLILESASTNQTSMYLCASSSGLDQPQHFGDGTRLSIL.